The 4 T cell receptor beta chains below come from one sample, sequenced in a study of control samples from healthy donors and cancer patients. The assay was immunoSEQ multiplex PCR, and TCRdb's table has in-frame clones only and misses some. This sample yields 150,000 to 200,000 clones, of which around 89% are seen a single time; roughly 1.5% belongs to the top ten. Sequenced: blood. These receptors were collected from a woman in her 50s in good health.

The rearrangement uses TRBV7-2 and TRBJ1-2, with D unresolved. V gave up 2 bases and J gave up 2 bases, with 15 bases separating them. The length of the CDR3 is 16 residues. Germline V gene data show CDR1 as SGHTA and CDR2 as FQGNSA. The CDR3 DNA sequence: TGTGCCAGCAGCTTAATTGGCAGCACATGGAACTATGGCTACACCTTC. The encoded protein is CASSLIGSTWNYGYTF.

V gene TRBV7-3 combines with J gene TRBJ1-1; D is possibly TRBD1 (6 bases). Trimming left V 5 bases short and J 8 bases short, with 18 bases between. CDR3 length: 14 amino acids. Germline values: CDR1 SGHTA, CDR2 FQGTGA. For the CDR3, the DNA is TGTGCCAGCAGCGAGGGACATCTCCAAGGGGAAGCTTTCTTT. It is translated as CASSEGHLQGEAFF.

This sequence joins TRBV3-1 (or the pseudogene TRBV3-2) and TRBJ2-5, with D perhaps TRBD2 (6 bases). Per germline, CDR1 LGHDT and CDR2 YNNKEL (reference sequence). The length of the CDR3 is 16 residues. V lost 1 base, J lost 4 bases, and 16 bases lay in between. Written as DNA, the CDR3 is TGTGCCAGCAGCCAAGGGTTAGGTAGGGGAGGAGAGACCCAGTACTTC. Amino acid sequence: CASSQGLGRGGETQYF.

V usage is TRBV19 and J usage is TRBJ2-1; 9 nucleotides line up with TRBD2. Unmatched junction bases numbered 5, after V lost 3 bases and J lost 8 bases. The germline V gene has CDR1 LNHDA and CDR2 SQIVND (reference sequence). This CDR3 has 14 amino acids. For the CDR3, the DNA is TGTGCCAGTAGTATGGCGCTAGCGGGACATGAGCAGTTCTTC. Translating gives CASSMALAGHEQFF.